Listed below are T cell receptor beta chains from one sample, sequenced in a study of T cells in Graves' hyperthyroidism and ophthalmopathy. TCRdb re-called the multiplex PCR reads through MiXCR, storing one row per CDR3 protein. The repertoire holds about 700,000 distinct CDR3 sequences, with 45% as singletons. What was sequenced was peripheral blood or thyroid tissue (not recorded which). The receptors come from an adult man with Graves' disease, either hyperthyroidism or ophthalmopathy (not recorded which). The CDR3 runs from the conserved cysteine through the conserved F or W. D genes are given only for firm matches. For some rows the clone size is stated as once, few or many, or as a class when expanded; others skip it.

abundance: .
j_gene: TRBJ1-6
v_gene: TRBV7-3
d_gene: TRBD1
CDR3nt: TGTGCCAGCAGCTTAGCCCCGGGACAGAACCACATTCTAGATAATTCACCCCTCCACTTT
CDR3aa: CASSLAPGQNHILDNSPLHF

abundance: many
j_gene: TRBJ1-4
v_gene: TRBV2
d_gene: TRBD1
CDR3nt: TGTGCCAGCAGTGCAGGGGGCGCAGCTAATGAAAAACTGTTTTTT
CDR3aa: CASSAGGAANEKLFF

abundance: .
j_gene: TRBJ1-1
v_gene: TRBV9
d_gene: .
CDR3nt: TGTGCCAGCAGCCAAGAGGGGAGGAACACTGAAGCTTTCTTT
CDR3aa: CASSQEGRNTEAFF

abundance: .
j_gene: TRBJ1-2
v_gene: TRBV9
d_gene: .
CDR3nt: TGTGCCAGCAGCGCCGCGGTGCAGGTCGAAGGTGGCTACACCTTC
CDR3aa: CASSAAVQVEGGYTF

abundance: .
j_gene: TRBJ1-5
v_gene: TRBV10-3
d_gene: TRBD1
CDR3nt: TGTGCCATCAGGGGGGACAGGGAGGATCAGCCCCAGCATTTT
CDR3aa: CAIRGDREDQPQHF

abundance: many
j_gene: TRBJ1-1
v_gene: TRBV7-2
d_gene: .
CDR3nt: TGTGCCAGCAGTTTAGCAGGGTACACTGAAGCTTTCTTT
CDR3aa: CASSLAGYTEAFF

abundance: few
j_gene: TRBJ1-2
v_gene: TRBV24-1
d_gene: .
CDR3nt: TGTGCCAGCGCCCAATCCGGGGCGGACTATGGCTACACCTTC
CDR3aa: CASAQSGADYGYTF

abundance: few
j_gene: TRBJ2-7
v_gene: TRBV20-1
d_gene: .
CDR3nt: TGCAGTACTACACCCGGGACTCCTACCTACGAGCAGTACTTC
CDR3aa: CSTTPGTPTYEQYF

abundance: .
j_gene: TRBJ1-5
v_gene: TRBV24-1
d_gene: .
CDR3nt: TGTGCCAGCAGCCAAGAGCGCAGCCCTAGCAATCAGCCCCAGCATTTT
CDR3aa: CASSQERSPSNQPQHF

abundance: once
j_gene: TRBJ2-7
v_gene: TRBV20-1
d_gene: .
CDR3nt: TGCAGTGCTAGCGGGAGACACCTGTACGAGCAGTACTTC
CDR3aa: CSASGRHLYEQYF

abundance: .
j_gene: TRBJ2-7
v_gene: TRBV20-1
d_gene: TRBD2
CDR3nt: TGCAGTGCTAGAGATTCCGGGACTAGCACCTACGAGCAGTACTTC
CDR3aa: CSARDSGTSTYEQYF

abundance: many
j_gene: TRBJ2-5
v_gene: TRBV24-1
d_gene: TRBD2
CDR3nt: TGTGCCACCAGTAGCGGGAGCGGCGCAGAGACCCAGTACTTC
CDR3aa: CATSSGSGAETQYF

abundance: few
j_gene: TRBJ2-5
v_gene: TRBV5-1
d_gene: .
CDR3nt: TGCGCCAGCAGCTCCGGACGGCCCCAAGAGACCCAGTACTTC
CDR3aa: CASSSGRPQETQYF

abundance: many
j_gene: TRBJ1-2
v_gene: TRBV7-6
d_gene: .
CDR3nt: TGTGCCAGCAGCTTACGGAGGGGTGATGGCTACACCTTC
CDR3aa: CASSLRRGDGYTF

abundance: few
j_gene: TRBJ1-6
v_gene: TRBV5-5
d_gene: .
CDR3nt: TGTGCCAGCAGCACTACGGGACCCAATTCACCCCTCCACTTT
CDR3aa: CASSTTGPNSPLHF

abundance: .
j_gene: TRBJ1-4
v_gene: TRBV7-6
d_gene: .
CDR3nt: TGTGCCAGCAGGATCCGGGTTAATGGAAAACTGTTTTTT
CDR3aa: CASRIRVNGKLFF

abundance: many
j_gene: TRBJ2-5
v_gene: TRBV7-9
d_gene: .
CDR3nt: TGTGCCAGCAGCTTTGCCCAGCTCCACAGGGGAGGGGAGACCCAGTACTTC
CDR3aa: CASSFAQLHRGGETQYF

abundance: .
j_gene: TRBJ1-5
v_gene: TRBV6-5
d_gene: .
CDR3nt: TGTGCCAGCAGTGAATCAGGTAGTTATCAGCCCCAGCATTTT
CDR3aa: CASSESGSYQPQHF

abundance: .
j_gene: TRBJ1-2
v_gene: TRBV12-3/TRBV12-4
d_gene: TRBD1
CDR3nt: TGTGCCAGCAGTTTAAGCCCCCGACAGGGGAACTATGGCTACACCTTC
CDR3aa: CASSLSPRQGNYGYTF

abundance: .
j_gene: TRBJ2-2
v_gene: TRBV29-1
d_gene: TRBD1
CDR3nt: TGCAGCGTTGTCAAGGGGGCTCCCGGGGAGCTGTTTTTT
CDR3aa: CSVVKGAPGELFF

abundance: .
j_gene: TRBJ2-2
v_gene: TRBV14
d_gene: TRBD2
CDR3nt: TGTGCCAGCAGCCGAACAGGGGGACTAGCGGGGGGGGAGCTGTTTTTT
CDR3aa: CASSRTGGLAGGELFF

abundance: .
j_gene: TRBJ2-2
v_gene: TRBV7-9
d_gene: .
CDR3nt: TGTGCCAGCAGCACGGGACAACCAAACACCGGGGAGCTGTTTTTT
CDR3aa: CASSTGQPNTGELFF

abundance: many
j_gene: TRBJ1-5
v_gene: TRBV24-1
d_gene: .
CDR3nt: TGTGCCACCAGTGAGAAGGGATGGGTGGGTCAGCCCCAGCATTTT
CDR3aa: CATSEKGWVGQPQHF

abundance: .
j_gene: TRBJ1-4
v_gene: TRBV7-2
d_gene: .
CDR3nt: TGCGCCAGCAGCCAAGATCAGGTGGATCCTTGGGAAAAACTGTTTTTT
CDR3aa: CASSQDQVDPWEKLFF

abundance: .
j_gene: TRBJ2-7
v_gene: TRBV5-4
d_gene: TRBD1
CDR3nt: TGTGCCAGCAGCCGGGACAGGGCGGCCTACGAGCAGTACTTC
CDR3aa: CASSRDRAAYEQYF

abundance: .
j_gene: TRBJ2-3
v_gene: TRBV19
d_gene: TRBD1
CDR3nt: TGTGCCAGTGAAACAGGGGGCACAGATACGCAGTATTTT
CDR3aa: CASETGGTDTQYF

abundance: many
j_gene: TRBJ1-3
v_gene: TRBV7-2
d_gene: .
CDR3nt: TGTGCCAGCAGCAACTCTGGAAACACCATATATTTT
CDR3aa: CASSNSGNTIYF

abundance: .
j_gene: TRBJ1-2
v_gene: TRBV19
d_gene: .
CDR3nt: TGTGCCAGTAGTACCGGGACACTATACTATGGCTACACCTTC
CDR3aa: CASSTGTLYYGYTF

abundance: .
j_gene: TRBJ1-1
v_gene: TRBV6-1
d_gene: TRBD1
CDR3nt: TGTGCCAGCGTCAAGACAGGGGGGGGAAGTAACACTGAAGCTTTCTTT
CDR3aa: CASVKTGGGSNTEAFF

abundance: many
j_gene: TRBJ2-2
v_gene: TRBV10-3
d_gene: .
CDR3nt: TGTGCCATCAAAGGGGATTCGAACACCGGGGAGCTGTTTTTT
CDR3aa: CAIKGDSNTGELFF

abundance: .
j_gene: TRBJ1-2
v_gene: TRBV25-1
d_gene: .
CDR3nt: TGTGCCAGCGTTGAAGTAACGGGGCCTGGTTATGGCTACACCTTC
CDR3aa: CASVEVTGPGYGYTF

abundance: few
j_gene: TRBJ2-2
v_gene: TRBV10-3
d_gene: .
CDR3nt: TGTGCCATCAGGGAAGCAGGCCTCACCGGGGAGCTGTTTTTT
CDR3aa: CAIREAGLTGELFF

abundance: many
j_gene: TRBJ1-1
v_gene: TRBV10-3
d_gene: .
CDR3nt: TGTGCCATCAGTGTGGACGGGAACACTGAAGCTTTCTTT
CDR3aa: CAISVDGNTEAFF

abundance: .
j_gene: TRBJ2-5
v_gene: TRBV7-2
d_gene: TRBD1
CDR3nt: TGTGCCAGCAGCCCAGGGACAGACCAAGAGGCCCAGTACTTC
CDR3aa: CASSPGTDQEAQYF

abundance: once
j_gene: TRBJ1-4
v_gene: TRBV29-1
d_gene: TRBD1
CDR3nt: TGCAGCGAGAGGACAGGGAAAGGGGAAAAACTGTTTTTT
CDR3aa: CSERTGKGEKLFF

abundance: .
j_gene: TRBJ2-5
v_gene: TRBV7-8
d_gene: .
CDR3nt: TGTGCCAGCAGCTTATTTCAGGACACTCGGCGAGGGACCCAGTACTTC
CDR3aa: CASSLFQDTRRGTQYF

abundance: .
j_gene: TRBJ1-4
v_gene: TRBV12-3/TRBV12-4
d_gene: .
CDR3nt: TGTGCCAGCAGGCCCTGGGGGGTTATTGCAACTAATGAAAAACTGTTTTTT
CDR3aa: CASRPWGVIATNEKLFF

abundance: .
j_gene: TRBJ1-2
v_gene: TRBV15
d_gene: .
CDR3nt: TGTGCCACCAGCAGAGATAGGGCAGGCGGCTTGTATGGCTACACCTTC
CDR3aa: CATSRDRAGGLYGYTF

abundance: many
j_gene: TRBJ1-6
v_gene: TRBV10-3
d_gene: .
CDR3nt: TGTGCCATCAGAGAGGGGAGTCCTAATTCACCCCTCCACTTT
CDR3aa: CAIREGSPNSPLHF

abundance: .
j_gene: TRBJ1-2
v_gene: TRBV29-1
d_gene: .
CDR3nt: TGCAGCTTGGTGCCCACTAACTATGGCTACACCTTC
CDR3aa: CSLVPTNYGYTF

abundance: once
j_gene: TRBJ2-5
v_gene: TRBV10-3
d_gene: TRBD2
CDR3nt: TGTGCCATCAGGACCGGACTAGCGGGAGAGACCCAGTACTTC
CDR3aa: CAIRTGLAGETQYF

abundance: .
j_gene: TRBJ1-5
v_gene: TRBV10-3
d_gene: TRBD1
CDR3nt: TGTGCCATCAGTGGAGTCCCGGGACAGGCCGACAATCAGCCCCAGCATTTT
CDR3aa: CAISGVPGQADNQPQHF

abundance: .
j_gene: TRBJ2-5
v_gene: TRBV25-1
d_gene: TRBD2
CDR3nt: TGTGCCAGCAGTCGGGGACTAGCGGCTCAAGAGACCCAGTACTTC
CDR3aa: CASSRGLAAQETQYF

abundance: .
j_gene: TRBJ1-1
v_gene: TRBV20-1
d_gene: TRBD1
CDR3nt: TGCAGTGCTCCCTCATTGGACAGGGACACTGAAGCTTTCTTT
CDR3aa: CSAPSLDRDTEAFF

abundance: few
j_gene: TRBJ2-7
v_gene: TRBV7-2
d_gene: TRBD1
CDR3nt: TGTGCCAGCAGCTTGAGTCAACAGGGGTACGAGCAGTACTTC
CDR3aa: CASSLSQQGYEQYF

abundance: .
j_gene: TRBJ2-7
v_gene: TRBV11-2
d_gene: .
CDR3nt: TGTACCAGCAGCTTAGAATATTGGAGTGACAACGAGCAGTACTTC
CDR3aa: CTSSLEYWSDNEQYF